These 10 T cell receptor beta chains came from one sample sequenced in a study of glioma-infiltrating T cells after dendritic cell vaccination. Some clones are missing from TCRdb's copy, which holds only in-frame ones; the method was immunoSEQ multiplex PCR. The profile covers approximately 62,000 clones, with approximately 89% appearing a single time and around a tenth taken by the ten largest. The sample's time point: after dendritic cell vaccination, including at tumor progression/relapse. Here the sequenced sample was blood, taken after dendritic cell vaccination. The source of these receptors is a human donor with glioblastoma.

This chain connects TRBV6-5 to TRBJ2-7, with D possibly TRBD2 on 6 matching bases. Germline V gene sequence: CDR1 MNHEY, CDR2 SVGAGI. Trimming left V 7 bases short and J 2 bases short, with 15 bases between. This CDR3 is 14 amino acids long. The CDR3 here is CASKKAGAPYEQYF. CDR3 nucleotide sequence: TGTGCCAGCAAGAAAGCGGGCGCTCCCTACGAGCAGTACTTC.

The gene calls are TRBV30 and TRBJ1-2, with D perhaps matching TRBD1 (5 bases). Trimming shortened V by 0 bases and J by 2 bases, and 13 bases separated the two germline ends. The CDR3 contains 15 residues. In germline, CDR1 is GTSNPN, CDR2 SVGIG (reference sequence). CDR3 coding DNA: TGTGCCTGGAGTGTACCTTGGGGCGCGAACTATGGCTACACCTTC. Translated: CAWSVPWGANYGYTF.

The rearrangement links TRBV14 to TRBJ2-2; 7 bases align to TRBD1. CDR3 length equals 14 residues. V trimming: 1 base; J trimming: 7 bases; junction bases outside the gene matches: 3. Germline loops: CDR1 SGHDN, CDR2 FVKESK. The CDR3 loop is CASSQVTGIGELFF. The CDR3, as DNA: TGTGCCAGCAGCCAAGTGACAGGGATCGGGGAGCTGTTTTTT.

This clone was seen just once. V gene TRBV7-7 combines with J gene TRBJ2-7; TRBD2 matches at 8 bases. After removal of 5 bases from V and 7 bases from J, the junction contained 7 bases not matched to a gene. The CDR3 spans 13 residues. Germline V gene data show CDR1 as SSHAT and CDR2 as FNYEAQ (reference sequence). The CDR3 DNA reads as TGTGCCAGCAGCCCGGGAGGGGCGGTTGAGCAGTACTTC. Amino acid sequence: CASSPGGAVEQYF. Full variable domain (remainder filled in from reference TRBV7-7 and TRBJ2-7): GAGVSQSPRYKVTKRGQDVTLRCDPISSHATLYWYQQALGQGPEFLTYFNYEAQPDKSGLPSDRFSAERPEGSISTLTIQRTEQRDSAMYRCASSPGGAVEQYFGPGTRLTVT.

The chain uses TRBV18 and TRBJ2-1, with D maybe TRBD1 (5 bases). Germline loops: CDR1 KGHSH, CDR2 LQKENI. V was cut by 3 bases and J by 1 base, with 10 bases left in between. This CDR3 is 15 amino acids long. The CDR3 spells CASSPVQGSYNEQFF. The CDR3, as DNA: TGTGCCAGCTCACCTGTTCAGGGTTCCTACAATGAGCAGTTCTTC. Filled out from reference TRBV18 and TRBJ2-1, the complete variable domain reads NAGVMQNPRHLVRRRGQEARLRCSPMKGHSHVYWYRQLPEEGLKFMVYLQKENIIDESGMPKERFSAEFPKEGPSILRIQQVVRGDSAAYFCASSPVQGSYNEQFFGPGTRLTVL.

J is TRBJ2-2 and V is TRBV7-9; D remains unclear. Trimming removed 1 base from V and 6 bases from J, with 9 bases in between. The CDR3 sequence is 14 residues long. Germline V gene data show CDR1 as SEHNR and CDR2 as FQNEAQ (reference sequence). The chain's CDR3 is CASSLESRPGELFF. The CDR3 nucleotides are TGTGCCAGCAGCTTAGAGTCCAGGCCCGGGGAGCTGTTTTTT.

This clone was observed a handful of times. The chain employs TRBV19 and TRBJ2-7; 8 nucleotides agree with TRBD2. After removal of 5 bases from V and 2 bases from J, the junction contained 5 bases not matched to a gene. The CDR3 runs to 14 residues. Germline CDR1 and CDR2: LNHDA and SQIVND (reference sequence). CDR3 sequence (DNA): TGTGCCAGTAGTTACCTAGCGGGCCCCTACGAGCAGTACTTC. Translation gives CASSYLAGPYEQYF.

The chain uses TRBV7-2 and TRBJ2-7; possibly TRBD2 for D (6 bases). The ends were cut back, 3 bases at V and 3 bases at J, with 15 bases in the middle. CDR1 and CDR2 from the germline V gene are SGHTA and FQGNSA. This CDR3 contains 15 residues. CDR3 amino acids: CASSFRPSARYEQYF. CDR3 coding DNA: TGTGCCAGCAGCTTTCGACCTAGCGCTCGCTACGAGCAGTACTTC.

The chain links TRBV4-2 to TRBJ1-3; D not certain. The CDR3 has 16 amino acids. Germline CDR1 reads LGHNA; CDR2 reads YNFKEQ. The germline V and J ends were trimmed by 0 bases and 3 bases, with 12 bases remaining between them. CDR3 DNA sequence: TGTGCCAGCAGCCAAGATCGAGACAAGAATGGAAACACCATATATTTT. Protein sequence: CASSQDRDKNGNTIYF.

This rearrangement joins TRBV5-4 to TRBJ1-1, with D maybe TRBD1 (5 bases). There are 15 residues in the CDR3. The germline gives CDR1 SGHNT, CDR2 YYREEE (reference sequence). Trimming left V 5 bases short and J 4 bases short, with 18 bases between. The CDR3: CASRPDGGTRTEAFF. CDR3 DNA: TGTGCCAGCAGGCCGGATGGGGGGACTCGCACTGAAGCTTTCTTT. The variable domain in full, with the rest retrieved from reference TRBV5-4 and TRBJ1-1, is ETGVTQSPTHLIKTRGQQVTLRCSSQSGHNTVSWYQQALGQGPQFIFQYYREEENGRGNFPPRFSGLQFPNYSSELNVNALELDDSALYLCASRPDGGTRTEAFFGQGTRLTVV.